The source of this TCR beta chain is a study of tumor and adjacent non-tumor tissue in lung cancer. Whole-study context: There were around eleven adenocarcinoma, 2 squamous cell carcinoma and 1 small cell lung cancer cases. About 4.17 million productive TCRbeta reads were obtained per sample on average. Study results and caveats: TCR diversity was significantly greater in tumor than normal lung tissue. Normal lung showed higher cumulative top 100 clone frequency than tumor.

Points on this clonotype: Its antigen is still unknown. Because the CDR3 is missing its conserved closing phenylalanine or tryptophan, this is likely a read error. No DNA is shown, since the ends of the CDR3 on it are uncertain; the CDR3 is the one TCRdb lists.

Three rounds of nested PCR, following a modified ARM-PCR protocol, produced the TCRbeta library. MiXCR, run by TCRdb on the multiplex PCR reads, gives a single entry per CDR3 protein. Of 120,000 or so distinct CDR3 sequences in the sample, around three fifths were seen once. RNA was extracted from bulk tissue without any cell sorting. Germline V gene sequence: CDR1 GTSNPN, CDR2 SVGIG (reference sequence). From its first to its last residue, the CDR3 has 13 amino acids. Material for sequencing was lung tumor tissue. The chain carries TRBV30 and TRBJ2-7. The clonotype comes from a man aged 25 to 40 with non-small cell lung cancer. CDR3 sequence: CAWSRDGHYEQHI.